The sequence of this TCR beta chain was determined in a study of quantifying T cell responses using KT2 cells. Study in general: cDNA was made from DNase-treated RNA using alpha and beta constant primers.

A single-stranded UMI oligo with SP2 sequence was ligated to cDNA 3' ends. The first PCR ran 4 to 5 cycles with an equimolar RC1.1 and RC1.2 beta primer mix. TCRdb re-called the UMI-ligation and nested PCR reads with MiXCR, one entry per CDR3 protein. Here the sample spans around 50,000 distinct CDR3 sequences, about 9.9% being singletons. Germline values: CDR1 SGHAT, CDR2 FQNNGV. This CDR3 comprises 19 residues. Trimming stripped 0 bases from V and 5 bases from J, with 23 bases between. KT2 cells were mixed with fixed PBMC numbers at varying ratios. This clonotype was observed a handful of times. The chain has TRBV11-2 and TRBJ2-1, with D possibly TRBD2 on 5 matching bases. The receptor was isolated from a human donor. The material sequenced was PBMCs spiked with cells of the T cell clone KT2. Here the CDR3 DNA reads TGTGCCAGCAGCTTAGAGCAGAGGACTCAGGTACCCGGCGACAATGAGCAGTTCTTC. Protein: CASSLEQRTQVPGDNEQFF.